Below, 26 T cell receptor beta chains from the same sample are listed, as sequenced in a study of CD8+ T cells in alopecia areata. Extracted from the samples, RNA was reverse transcribed into cDNA to serve as the sequencing template. Libraries were prepared by immunoSEQ multiplex PCR; TCRdb keeps only in-frame clonotypes and omits some of them. Altogether about 120,000 clones are present, roughly two fifths being singletons, with the ten largest covering 3% to 3.5%. Source material: CD4+ T cells sorted from blood. The source is a human donor with alopecia areata.

This clone was observed a few times. The rearrangement uses TRBV29-1 and TRBJ1-2; perhaps TRBD1 as D (5 bases). The CDR3 has 13 residues. V lost 7 bases and J lost 4, with 16 bases in between. From germline, CDR1 is SQVTM and CDR2 ANQGSEA. In DNA form, the CDR3 reads TGCAGCGGTACTCAGGGTCCGACCTATGGCTACACCTTC. This encodes CSGTQGPTYGYTF. Combining the CDR3 with reference TRBV29-1 and TRBJ1-2 gives the whole variable domain SAVISQKPSRDICQRGTSLTIQCQVDSQVTMMFWYRQQPGQSLTLIATANQGSEATYESGFVIDKFPISRPNLTFSTLTVSNMSPEDSSIYLCSGTQGPTYGYTFGSGTRLTVV.

A few counts support this clone. This chain links TRBV4-1 with TRBJ1-2; 8 nucleotides agree with TRBD1. V was pared by 2 bases and J by 4 bases, with 3 bases of the junction left unmatched. The CDR3 runs 14 residues. Germline CDR1 reads MGHRA; CDR2 reads YSYEKL. The CDR3 reads CASSQPGQGYGYTF. For the CDR3, the DNA is TGCGCCAGCAGCCAACCAGGACAGGGCTATGGCTACACCTTC.

V is TRBV29-1 and J is TRBJ1-3, with D unresolved. The ends were cut back, 3 bases at V and 3 bases at J, with 9 bases in the middle. This CDR3 contains 13 residues. CDR1 and CDR2 from the germline V gene are SQVTM and ANQGSEA. The CDR3 spells CSVEPLYGNTIYF. The CDR3, as DNA: TGCAGCGTTGAGCCGCTGTATGGAAACACCATATATTTT. Filled out from reference TRBV29-1 and TRBJ1-3, the complete variable domain reads SAVISQKPSRDICQRGTSLTIQCQVDSQVTMMFWYRQQPGQSLTLIATANQGSEATYESGFVIDKFPISRPNLTFSTLTVSNMSPEDSSIYLCSVEPLYGNTIYFGEGSWLTVV.

The chain couples TRBV4-1 to TRBJ2-7; D gene unclear. There are 14 residues in the CDR3. The germline V gene encodes CDR1 MGHRA and CDR2 YSYEKL. V shed 5 bases and J shed 0 bases, with 11 bases lying between them. CDR3 amino acids: CASSLDRISYEQYF. Here the CDR3 DNA reads TGCGCCAGCAGCTTAGACCGAATCTCCTACGAGCAGTACTTC.

A few counts support this clone. The V gene is TRBV29-1, the J gene TRBJ1-2; no clear D gene. Looked up from germline, CDR1 is SQVTM and CDR2 is ANQGSEA. CDR3 length: 13 residues. V dropped 4 bases and J dropped 2 bases, with 11 bases sitting between them. The CDR3 is CSVALLKNYGYTF. CDR3 nucleotide sequence: TGCAGCGTTGCTTTACTGAAGAACTATGGCTACACCTTC.

The chain links TRBV30 to TRBJ2-3; 7 nucleotides align to TRBD2. CDR3 length: 20 amino acids. Losses at the gene ends were 1 base for V and 6 bases for J; bases not matched to a gene: 25. Germline V gene sequence: CDR1 GTSNPN, CDR2 SVGIG (reference sequence). CDR3 protein: CAWSARRLSRAGVTGDTQYF. CDR3 DNA: TGTGCCTGGAGTGCACGTCGCCTGTCCCGGGCGGGAGTTACCGGGGATACGCAGTATTTT.

This clone turned up a few times. The chain links TRBV29-1 to TRBJ1-2, with D maybe TRBD1 (6 bases). The germline V gene encodes CDR1 SQVTM and CDR2 ANQGSEA. Trimming pared 5 bases from V and 2 bases from J, leaving 12 bases between. The CDR3 is 13 amino acids. CDR3 DNA sequence: TGCAGCGTTTCGACGACAGGAAACTATGGCTACACCTTC. Its protein is CSVSTTGNYGYTF.

The V and J genes are TRBV4-1 and TRBJ1-1, with 9 nucleotides matching TRBD1. This CDR3 is 16 amino acids long. Germline V gives CDR1 MGHRA, CDR2 YSYEKL. The J segment lost 0 bases and the V segment lost 5 bases, leaving 7 bases of the junction unmatched. CDR3 region: CASSLTGGVLNTEAFF. The CDR3 DNA reads as TGCGCCAGCAGCTTAACAGGGGGCGTATTGAACACTGAAGCTTTCTTT.

The chain employs TRBV9 and TRBJ2-1, with D possibly matching TRBD2 (5 bases). Germline loops: CDR1 SGDLS, CDR2 YYNGEE. CDR3 length: 14 amino acids. Trimming shortened V by 2 bases and J by 8 bases, and 14 bases separated the two germline ends. CDR3 nucleotide sequence: TGTGCCAGCAGCGTCGAACTAGAGGGCGATGAGCAGTTCTTC. This codes for CASSVELEGDEQFF.

This clone was observed a handful of times. The chain joins TRBV29-1 to TRBJ2-5; D is possibly TRBD1 (6 bases). The CDR3 sequence is 16 residues long. Deletions cut 3 bases from V and 5 bases from J, with 22 bases between. Germline lookup yields CDR1 SQVTM and CDR2 ANQGSEA. CDR3 sequence: CSVEYGHAGEYETQYF. The CDR3 DNA reads TGCAGCGTTGAGTATGGGCACGCAGGGGAGTATGAGACCCAGTACTTC. Variable domain in full (rest from reference TRBV29-1 and TRBJ2-5): SAVISQKPSRDICQRGTSLTIQCQVDSQVTMMFWYRQQPGQSLTLIATANQGSEATYESGFVIDKFPISRPNLTFSTLTVSNMSPEDSSIYLCSVEYGHAGEYETQYFGPGTRLLVL.

This rearrangement joins TRBV27 to TRBJ2-6, with no clear D. In germline, CDR1 is MNHEY, CDR2 SMNVEV (reference sequence). V was cut by 5 bases and J by 4 bases, with 12 bases left in between. There are 15 residues in the CDR3. CDR3 residues: CASSLGAAGANVLTF. The CDR3 nucleotides read TGTGCCAGCAGTCTGGGTGCCGCCGGGGCCAACGTCCTGACTTTC.

In this sample, this clone turned up a few times. The rearrangement joins TRBV29-1 to TRBJ2-5; 9 bases agree with TRBD1. This CDR3 is built from 13 residues. The germline gives CDR1 SQVTM, CDR2 ANQGSEA. V lost 3 bases to trimming and J lost 6 bases; unmatched junction nucleotides: 5. For the CDR3, the DNA is TGCAGCGTTGAGCCCGGACAGGGGAAGACCCAGTACTTC. Translation gives CSVEPGQGKTQYF. Combining the CDR3 with reference TRBV29-1 and TRBJ2-5 gives the whole variable domain SAVISQKPSRDICQRGTSLTIQCQVDSQVTMMFWYRQQPGQSLTLIATANQGSEATYESGFVIDKFPISRPNLTFSTLTVSNMSPEDSSIYLCSVEPGQGKTQYFGPGTRLLVL.

The chain uses TRBV29-1 and TRBJ1-1; the D gene is possibly TRBD1 (5 bases). Trimming left V 6 bases short and J 1 base short, with 12 bases between. The germline V gene has CDR1 SQVTM and CDR2 ANQGSEA. The CDR3 covers 13 residues. As DNA, the CDR3 is TGCAGCGTCGGGACTCCCTGGAACACTGAAGCTTTCTTT. Translating it yields CSVGTPWNTEAFF.

With regard to this clone: Other DNA sequences in this specimen translate into the identical CDR3. V gene TRBV15 combines with J gene TRBJ2-1, with TRBD2 matching 13 bases. The CDR3 runs 17 residues. Germline V CDR1 and CDR2: LNHNV, YYDKDF (reference sequence). The V gene end was trimmed by 3 bases and the J gene end by 1 base; junction bases not matched to a gene: 3. The DNA of the CDR3 is TGTGCCACCAGCAGTCGACTAGCGGGAGGATCCTACAATGAGCAGTTCTTC. The encoded protein is CATSSRLAGGSYNEQFF.

This clone was picked up a small number of times. The rearrangement uses TRBV18 and TRBJ2-5; D remains ambiguous. Germline lookup yields CDR1 KGHSH and CDR2 LQKENI. The CDR3 covers 13 residues. V dropped 0 bases and J dropped 2 bases, with 4 bases sitting between them. In DNA, the CDR3 is TGTGCCAGCTCACCACCATCACAAGAGACCCAGTACTTC. Its translation is CASSPPSQETQYF.

The DNA for the CDR3 is TGCAGCGCCAAGGAGCGGGGGTACAATGAGCAGTTCTTC. Translated: CSAKERGYNEQFF. The J gene is TRBJ2-1, the V gene TRBV29-1, with 8 positions matching TRBD2. V trimming: 7 bases; J trimming: 4 bases; junction bases outside the gene matches: 6. The CDR3 totals 13 residues. Germline V gives CDR1 SQVTM, CDR2 ANQGSEA.

Only a few counts were recorded for this clone. The J gene is TRBJ2-7, the V gene TRBV7-2, with D uncertain. The CDR3 length is 13 residues. CDR1 and CDR2 (germline): SGHTA, FQGNSA. The ends were cut back, 8 bases at V and 3 bases at J, with 14 bases in the middle. Written as DNA, the CDR3 is TGTGCCAGCGCCCAATATGGGGACTACGAGCAGTACTTC. Its translation is CASAQYGDYEQYF.

This clone came up a few times. The chain combines TRBV29-1 with TRBJ2-6; D uncertain. The germline gives CDR1 SQVTM, CDR2 ANQGSEA. CDR3 size: 13 residues. The V and J ends lost 4 bases and 0 bases respectively, with 4 bases between them. DNA of the CDR3: TGCAGCGTTGGTTTCTCTGGGGCCAACGTCCTGACTTTC. Amino acids: CSVGFSGANVLTF.

The chain links TRBV18 to TRBJ2-5; D is perhaps TRBD1 or TRBD2 (6 bases each). V dropped 4 bases and J dropped 5 bases, with 17 bases sitting between them. The CDR3 is 15 residues long. Germline V CDR1 and CDR2: KGHSH, LQKENI. The CDR3 coding sequence is TGTGCCAGCTCACAACAGGGACTCTCCGGGGAGACCCAGTACTTC. Residues: CASSQQGLSGETQYF.

This clone was detected only a few times. The chain carries TRBV30 and TRBJ2-1; D is uncertain. With 0 bases removed from V and 3 bases from J, the gap between germline ends came to 6 bases. The CDR3 spans 13 residues. Germline assignment: CDR1 GTSNPN and CDR2 SVGIG (reference sequence). The CDR3 protein is CAWSVRLYNEQFF. CDR3 nucleotide sequence: TGTGCCTGGAGTGTACGGCTCTACAATGAGCAGTTCTTC.

The chain is built from TRBV19 and TRBJ2-1, with 7 bases lining up with TRBD1. Germline V gene data show CDR1 as LNHDA and CDR2 as SQIVND (reference sequence). The J segment lost 5 bases and the V segment lost 5 bases, leaving 9 bases of the junction unmatched. This CDR3 comprises 15 residues. The CDR3 bases are TGTGCCAGTAGTGTACAGGGGTTAGGGAACAATGAGCAGTTCTTC. Its protein product is CASSVQGLGNNEQFF.

This clone occurred a few times. The V call is TRBV9, the J call TRBJ1-2; D is unresolved. Trimming left V 0 bases short and J 8 bases short, with 8 bases between. There are 12 residues in the CDR3. Germline assignment: CDR1 SGDLS and CDR2 YYNGEE. The CDR3 region is CASSVGDEGYTF. In DNA, the CDR3 is TGTGCCAGCAGCGTAGGCGACGAGGGCTACACCTTC.

The chain employs TRBV5-1 and TRBJ2-7; the match to TRBD2 covers 8 bases. Per germline, CDR1 SGHRS and CDR2 YFSETQ. The CDR3 totals 15 residues. The V and J ends lost 0 bases and 3 bases, in that order; junction bases with no gene match: 5. CDR3 residues: CASSLVAGSGYEQYF. In DNA form, the CDR3 reads TGCGCCAGCAGCTTGGTAGCGGGATCAGGCTACGAGCAGTACTTC.

This clone was seen a handful of times. This chain connects TRBV10-3 to TRBJ1-1; a weak D match, TRBD1 (5 bases). Per germline, CDR1 ENHRY and CDR2 SYGVKD. The CDR3 has 13 residues. V was trimmed by 3 bases and J by 7 bases, leaving 12 bases between them. CDR3 in amino acids: CAISDLTGGEAFF. As DNA, the CDR3 is TGTGCCATCAGTGACCTCACCGGGGGTGAAGCTTTCTTT.

This clone has just a few counts. The J gene is TRBJ2-4, the V gene TRBV28; D uncertain. Trimming cost V 2 bases and J 5 bases, with 13 bases left between them. The CDR3 length is 15 residues. Germline CDR1 is MDHEN and CDR2 is SYDVKM. DNA for the CDR3: TGTGCCAGCAGTTTAAACCCGGGCTTACAAAACATTCAGTACTTC. It yields the protein CASSLNPGLQNIQYF. Full variable domain (remainder filled in from reference TRBV28 and TRBJ2-4): DVKVTQSSRYLVKRTGEKVFLECVQDMDHENMFWYRQDPGLGLRLIYFSYDVKMKEKGDIPEGYSVSREKKERFSLILESASTNQTSMYLCASSLNPGLQNIQYFGAGTRLSVL.

The chain employs TRBV30 and TRBJ2-7, with 12 bases aligning to TRBD2. CDR3 length: 14 amino acids. Germline V gene sequence: CDR1 GTSNPN, CDR2 SVGIG (reference sequence). V dropped 4 bases and J dropped 6; count of bases not matched to a gene: 7. The DNA for the CDR3 is TGTGCCTGGAATCGAGTACTAGCGGGAGGCGAGCAGTACTTC. This gives the protein CAWNRVLAGGEQYF. Based on the CDR3 plus reference TRBV30 and TRBJ2-7, the full variable domain is SQTIHQWPATLVQPVGSPLSLECTVEGTSNPNLYWYRQAAGRGLQLLFYSVGIGQISSEVPQNLSASRPQDRQFILSSKKLLLSDSGFYLCAWNRVLAGGEQYFGPGTRLTVT.